The entry below describes one T cell receptor beta chain. Its antigen specificity is not known. No base-level quality is on record; no much larger clone is a single base apart. The record originates from a study of blood T cells in healthy people across ages (dated by TCRdb to about 2015). For the wider study: In model experiments, template switching captured about one uniquely barcoded TCR beta cDNA molecule for every two T cells. Using deep sequencing normalized with unique cDNA molecular identifiers, the study measured how TCR beta repertoire diversity changes with age. The donors were divided into four age groups: young (average 16 years), middle-aged (approximately 39), aged (approximately 59) and long-lived (about 79). Donors of different ages were randomly distributed across sequencing lanes to avoid experimental bias. The study analyzed two additional independent replicas of 1 million unique cDNA reads from the same blood draw for two donors, one aged 18 to 30 and one aged 80 or older. Study-wide findings and limitations: Observed TCR beta diversity correlated strongly with the percentage of naive T cells measured by flow cytometry. Observed TCR beta diversity per million T cells fell roughly linearly with age, and a significant reduction was already apparent by age roughly 40. Estimates of total diversity based on one million sequenced T cells were considered lower bounds and underestimates. Bulk unsorted PBMC profiling prevented conclusive comparison of naive and antigen-experienced compartments. Compared with the aged group, the long-lived group had more naive CD4+ T cells, fewer expanded clones and increased TCR diversity, suggesting age selection. The CMV infection status of donors was not known, potentially confounding age-related changes in expanded clonotypes.

Systemically healthy Caucasian individuals from Russia, approximately 39 in total and aged about 6 to 100 years, were included as donors. Around 10 milliliters of peripheral blood were collected from each donor into EDTA-treated Vacutainer tubes. Ficoll-Paque density-gradient centrifugation was used to isolate PBMCs, with at least 7 million obtained per sample. Trizol reagent was used to extract total RNA from PBMCs, with at least 6 micrograms per sample. For every donor, an aliquot of PBMCs went through flow cytometry to measure the percentages of naive CD45RAhigh/CD27high T cells. Inclusive of the bounding cysteine and phenylalanine, the CDR3 is 17 residues long. Just the 51-base CDR3 DNA is kept, in frame starting at base 1. V and J are trimmed by 3 bases and 7 bases, and the gene matches miss 12 bases of the junction. Libraries were prepared through 5' RACE. Sequencing used an Illumina HiSeq 2500. The second PCR ran for roughly 7 to 12 cycles and used a J-beta primer mix along with a sample-barcoded 5' primer. A template-switch 5' adaptor carrying 12 random nucleotides introduced a unique molecular identifier onto each TCR beta cDNA molecule. At least 2.5 million CDR3-containing paired-end reads were obtained from each sample. First-strand cDNA synthesis was performed from all RNA using the Mint cDNA synthesis kit, with priming by a TRBC-specific oligonucleotide. All cDNA was treated with uracil-DNA glycosylase and then went through a first 18-cycle PCR with the universal primers M1SS and BC2_uni_R. The study's own analysis went as follows. For normalization, 1 million high-quality reads, each with a distinct molecular identifier, were randomly selected from each sample. Instead of being binned into consensus sequences, reads that shared molecular identifiers were thrown out. MiTCR, set to a Q25 quality threshold and the strictest error-elimination algorithm, was used for CDR3 identification, clonotype clustering and error correction. Lower-bound total TCR beta diversity was estimated with a nonparametric unseen species model using Euler transformation. The raw public data were reprocessed by TCRdb itself: fastp quality trimming at Q25, MiXCR clonotype calling, in-frame beta chains only. Each CDR3 protein gets just one entry, which takes the most common genes and DNA from the rows behind it. V and J calls and clone size were set by TCRdb, not the authors. A total of around 800,000 distinct CDR3 sequences appear in this sample, 62% of them only once. Jointly, the top ten make up around 30% of the sample.

The clonotype was recovered from a man aged 30 to 45 in good health. The sample comprised blood. The sequence joins TRBV12-3 or TRBV12-4 to TRBJ1-5, with 10 middle bases fitting TRBD1. The CDR3 loop reads CASSFDPRQGAQQPQHF. In nucleotide form, the sequence is TGTGCCAGCAGTTTCGACCCCAGACAGGGGGCACAGCAGCCCCAGCATTTT.